The sequence of this T cell receptor (beta chain) was determined in a study of regulatory T cells in long-lasting Graves disease. Study-wide background: Graves' cases, newly diagnosed, had used antithyroid drugs under 3 months.

According to the study, TCR beta libraries were built with iRepertoire HTBI primers and CDR3-region Arm-PCR. TCRdb called the multiplex PCR reads again in MiXCR, with one record for every CDR3 protein. The table includes 250,000 to 400,000 distinct CDR3 sequences, approximately 20% detected once. Per germline, CDR1 SGHTA and CDR2 FQGNSA. The CDR3 sequence is 13 residues long. V lost 2 bases to trimming and J lost 1 base, with 5 bases between them. Ten or more counts support this clonotype. As yet, its antigen is unknown. General study results and limits: Persistent disease preferred TRBV28, TRBJ1-2 and TRBJ2-5.

Time point given: newly diagnosed GD, antithyroid drugs for less than 3 months. PBMC-extracted RNA yielded the TCR library. This TCR derives from a female donor with Graves disease. The material sequenced was peripheral blood mononuclear cells (PBMCs), taken at new diagnosis, from a patient treated with antithyroid drugs. This chain uses TRBV7-2 with TRBJ1-1; D call uncertain. CDR3 DNA sequence: TGTGCCAGCAGCTTATATCAGAACACTGAAGCTTTCTTT. It is translated as CASSLYQNTEAFF. Full variable domain (missing parts from reference TRBV7-2 and TRBJ1-1): GAGVSQSPSNKVTEKGKDVELRCDPISGHTALYWYRQSLGQGLEFLIYFQGNSAPDKSGLPSDRFSAERTGGSVSTLTIQRTQQEDSAVYLCASSLYQNTEAFFGQGTRLTVV.